This passage covers 21 T cell receptor beta chains from one sample sequenced in a study of T cell repertoires in cytomegalovirus infection. Antigens for these TCRs are unknown. TCRdb re-called the reads with MiXCR, one entry per CDR3 protein. The profile covers hundreds of thousands of distinct CDR3 sequences, with more than 30% appearing a single time and 17% taken by the ten largest. This specimen was cultured PBMCs, taken from culture after CMV antigen stimulation. The receptors derive from a human donor in good health (CMV status not recorded). Some clones in this sample may be carry-over from other donors' samples.

The chain couples TRBV20-1 to TRBJ1-3; D possibly corresponds to TRBD1 (6 bases). The V end lost 6 bases, the J end lost 0 bases, and 15 bases lay between the germline ends. The V gene's germline CDR1 is DFQATT and CDR2 SNEGSKA (reference sequence). This CDR3 comprises 15 residues. DNA for the CDR3: TGCAGTGCGAACAGGGTCGGTAGCTCTGGAAACACCATATATTTT. Its translation is CSANRVGSSGNTIYF.

This chain joins TRBV25-1 and TRBJ1-2, with no clear D. Trimming left V 7 bases short and J 2 bases short, with 11 bases between. This CDR3 is 13 amino acids long. Per the germline V gene, CDR1 is MGHDK and CDR2 is SYGVNS. CDR3 nucleotides: TGTGCCAGCACCCCCCGAGGCAACTATGGCTACACCTTC. Residues: CASTPRGNYGYTF.

The chain couples TRBV27 to TRBJ1-4, with 7 bases fitting TRBD1. This CDR3 has 14 amino acids. Germline V gene data show CDR1 as MNHEY and CDR2 as SMNVEV (reference sequence). The ends lost 6 bases at V and 10 bases at J; junction bases unmatched: 11. The CDR3 loop reads CASRNTGEVGKLFF. The CDR3 DNA reads TGTGCCAGCAGAAACACAGGGGAGGTCGGAAAACTGTTTTTT.

The rearrangement joins TRBV6-5 to TRBJ2-5; D is uncertain. CDR1 MNHEY and CDR2 SVGAGI come from the germline V gene. Trimming removed 0 bases at V and 2 bases at J, with 13 bases between. This CDR3 is built from 16 residues. This chain's CDR3 is CASSYSSHLRQETQYF. CDR3 bases: TGTGCCAGCAGTTACTCGTCCCACTTACGACAAGAGACCCAGTACTTC.

This clonotype has only a few counts. The chain employs TRBV28 and TRBJ2-1, with D perhaps matching TRBD1 (6 bases). Germline-derived CDR1 and CDR2 are MDHEN and SYDVKM. V was clipped by 8 bases and J by 5 bases, with 13 bases between them. CDR3 size: 13 residues. The CDR3 DNA is TGTGCCAGCGCAGGGGCTAGTGACAATGAGCAGTTCTTC. This encodes CASAGASDNEQFF.

The gene calls are TRBV7-2 and TRBJ1-4, with 8 nucleotides matching TRBD1. The germline gives CDR1 SGHTA, CDR2 FQGNSA. This CDR3 has 14 amino acids. Losses at the gene ends were 0 bases for V and 7 bases for J; bases not matched to a gene: 1. CDR3 in amino acids: CASSLATGGEKLFF. The CDR3 bases are TGTGCCAGCAGCTTAGCAACAGGGGGTGAAAAACTGTTTTTT.

The chain employs TRBV5-6 and TRBJ2-3, with D tentatively TRBD2 (5 bases). V lost 0 bases and J 5 bases, leaving 10 bases between the germline ends. The CDR3 runs to 14 residues. Germline loops: CDR1 SGHDT, CDR2 YYEEEE. CDR3 loop: CASSLGGSIDTQYF. The CDR3, as DNA: TGTGCCAGCAGCTTGGGAGGGAGTATAGATACGCAGTATTTT.

The chain joins TRBV7-3 to TRBJ1-2; 7 bases are a match to TRBD1. The CDR3 is made up of 16 amino acids. The V and J ends lost 5 bases and 4 bases, in that order; junction bases with no gene match: 13. The germline gives CDR1 SGHTA, CDR2 FQGTGA. The CDR3 protein is CASSLVGTEKPYGYTF. Written as DNA, the CDR3 is TGTGCCAGCAGCCTGGTAGGGACAGAGAAACCCTATGGCTACACCTTC.

The chain employs TRBV5-1 and TRBJ1-6; D gene ambiguous. Trimming removed 10 bases from V and 8 bases from J, with 13 bases in between. The germline gives CDR1 SGHRS, CDR2 YFSETQ. The length of the CDR3 is 12 residues. The CDR3 DNA reads TGCGCCGTCCGCGACGGAGATTCACCCCTCCACTTT. Its translation is CAVRDGDSPLHF.

The chain uses TRBV7-2 and TRBJ1-2, with D perhaps TRBD1 (5 bases). Germline-derived CDR1 and CDR2 are SGHTA and FQGNSA. The CDR3 has 14 residues. V lost 1 base and J lost 5, with 11 bases in between. The CDR3 nucleotides read TGTGCCAGCAGCTTAGAGAGGAGGGGTTATGGCTACACCTTC. The encoded protein is CASSLERRGYGYTF.

The V call is TRBV12-3 or TRBV12-4, the J call TRBJ2-1; no reliable D call. The CDR3 has 12 amino acids. Trimming removed 5 bases at V and 10 bases at J, with 12 bases between. The CDR3 DNA sequence: TGTGCCAGCAGTAAGCGTGGCAAGGAGCAGTTCTTC. It codes for CASSKRGKEQFF.

CDR3 coding DNA: TGTGCCAGCAGCTGGGACAATGGCTACACCTTC. Protein: CASSWDNGYTF. The chain joins TRBV12-3 or TRBV12-4 to TRBJ1-2; TRBD1 might be the D (6 bases). The CDR3 loop spans 11 amino acids. The V end lost 6 bases, the J end lost 6 bases, and 8 bases lay between the germline ends.

This clonotype came up a few times. The chain has TRBV7-2 and TRBJ2-3; 9 bases map to TRBD2. CDR3 length: 18 amino acids. Germline V gene lookup returns CDR1 SGHTA and CDR2 FQGNSA. V lost 5 bases and J lost 5; bases outside the gene matches: 17. The CDR3 DNA follows: TGTGCCAGCAGCACGCAACCCTTTCCGGGCGGGAGGGGAGATACGCAGTATTTT. It translates to CASSTQPFPGGRGDTQYF.

The chain employs TRBV20-1 and TRBJ1-1; D unclear. CDR3 length: 13 amino acids. Germline V gene lookup returns CDR1 DFQATT and CDR2 SNEGSKA (reference sequence). V lost 4 bases, J lost 1 base, and 10 bases lay in between. In DNA, the CDR3 is TGCAGTGCTACCGGTGTCAGGAACACTGAAGCTTTCTTT. Translation: CSATGVRNTEAFF.

This chain joins TRBV5-6 and TRBJ2-7; 9 bases align to TRBD1. There are 14 residues in the CDR3. V lost 4 bases to trimming and J lost 0 bases; unmatched junction nucleotides: 2. The germline CDR1 and CDR2 sequences are SGHDT and YYEEEE. CDR3 loop: CASSRQGGSYEQYF. CDR3 coding DNA: TGTGCCAGCAGCCGACAGGGGGGCTCCTACGAGCAGTACTTC.

A few counts support this clonotype. This chain links TRBV19 with TRBJ2-4; 7 positions match TRBD2. The CDR3 sequence is 13 residues long. From germline, CDR1 is LNHDA and CDR2 SQIVND (reference sequence). The junction had 4 bases not matched to a gene; V was cut back by 3 bases and J by 8 bases. The chain's CDR3 is CASSIGLADIQYF. DNA of the CDR3: TGTGCCAGTAGTATTGGCCTAGCGGACATTCAGTACTTC.

This clonotype showed up just a few times. The chain joins TRBV20-1 to TRBJ2-1; D is perhaps TRBD2 (6 bases). The CDR3 is 13 residues long. The V and J ends lost 5 bases and 9 bases respectively, with 17 bases between them. Germline-derived CDR1 and CDR2 are DFQATT and SNEGSKA (reference sequence). This CDR3 reads CSAAIPGLFEQFF. The CDR3 region has the DNA TGCAGTGCTGCAATCCCGGGACTTTTTGAGCAGTTCTTC.

This clonotype was recorded once. The J gene is TRBJ2-5, the V gene TRBV5-1, with 11 nucleotides matching TRBD1. Looked up from germline, CDR1 is SGHRS and CDR2 is YFSETQ. The V gene end was trimmed by 0 bases and the J gene end by 5 bases; junction bases not matched to a gene: 6. The CDR3 covers 16 residues. This CDR3 is CASSLDGQGAVETQYF. The DNA for the CDR3 is TGCGCCAGCAGCTTGGACGGACAGGGGGCAGTGGAGACCCAGTACTTC.

Ten or more counts support this clonotype. This rearrangement joins TRBV4-3 to TRBJ2-1, with 9 bases aligning to TRBD2. With 7 bases clipped from V and 9 bases from J, the junction kept 13 bases outside the gene matches. CDR1 and CDR2 (germline): LGHNA, YSLEER. This CDR3 is built from 15 residues. CDR3 amino acids: CASTPASGIRGEQFF. Here the CDR3 DNA reads TGCGCCAGCACCCCAGCTAGCGGGATAAGGGGTGAGCAGTTCTTC.

The chain carries TRBV7-2 and TRBJ1-1; 9 bases fit TRBD1. CDR1 is SGHTA, CDR2 FQGNSA, per germline. The CDR3 is 13 residues long. Germline trimming cut 5 bases from V and 12 bases from J; bases unmatched to any gene: 10. The CDR3 DNA reads as TGTGCCAGCAGCCCCCCGGGACAGGGAACTACTTTCTTT. Translation: CASSPPGQGTTFF.

The chain combines TRBV27 with TRBJ1-4, with D unclear. The V end lost 5 bases, the J end lost 2 bases, and 15 bases lay between the germline ends. The V gene's germline CDR1 is MNHEY and CDR2 SMNVEV (reference sequence). The CDR3 is 16 amino acids. The CDR3, as DNA: TGTGCCAGCAGTCCCCGTGCGGGGTACACTAATGAAAAACTGTTTTTT. Translation gives CASSPRAGYTNEKLFF.